This T cell receptor (beta chain) was sequenced in a study of T cell responses to AZD1222 COVID-19 vaccine. The table came from immunoSEQ multiplex PCR; TCRdb's copy has only in-frame clones and leaves some out. The sample yields 120,000 to 150,000 clones, roughly 91% seen once. The CDR3 runs 14 residues. Looked up from germline, CDR1 is WNHNN and CDR2 is SYGVQD (reference sequence). The junction had 7 bases not matched to a gene; V was cut back by 5 bases and J by 8 bases. The J gene is TRBJ1-4, the V gene TRBV10-1; 8 bases agree with TRBD1. This sample comprised peripheral blood, obtained on day 0 of AZD1222 vaccination. This TCR came from an adult in good health. CDR3 coding DNA: TGCGCCAGCAGTTCAGGGGGCGACGGCGAAAAACTGTTTTTT. Its protein product is CASSSGGDGEKLFF.